These T cell receptor beta chains were read from a single sample in a study of patients and donors after allogeneic stem cell transplantation. One entry per CDR3 protein results from TCRdb running MiXCR on the RT-PCR reads. The sample records about 960,000 distinct CDR3 sequences, 18% being singletons. The sequenced sample consisted of blood, either unsorted or a sorted T cell fraction (not recorded which). These receptors were taken from a human donor who was either an allogeneic HSCT recipient or a stem cell or donor lymphocyte infusion donor (not recorded which). It is not recorded whose cells these are; they may come from a transplant donor. Each CDR3 is given with its conserved first and last residue.

cdr3_aa j_call v_call
CASSLDLYGPQETQYF TRBJ2-5 TRBV11-2
CASSTAPRGQETQYF TRBJ2-5 TRBV7-9
CASSPNLDGSPLHF TRBJ1-6 TRBV12-3/TRBV12-4
CASGLEGSSYNSPLHF TRBJ1-6 TRBV7-2
CSGAVKQSSYEQYF TRBJ2-7 TRBV29-1
CASSPAGTSGGSSYTDTQYF TRBJ2-3 TRBV4-3
CASRAGTSGRAIWETQYF TRBJ2-5 TRBV28
CASSPPHRDNYGYTF TRBJ1-2 TRBV3-1
CSARESGQGYNEQFF TRBJ2-1 TRBV20-1
CASSRVRGNEKLFF TRBJ1-4 TRBV12-3/TRBV12-4
CASSFIGQANQPQHF TRBJ1-5 TRBV12-3/TRBV12-4
CASSLVRLADYEQYF TRBJ2-7 TRBV7-8
CASSPPDSHAFF TRBJ1-1 TRBV18
CASSSPRLGAKLFF TRBJ1-4 TRBV7-9
CASSLTANEKLFF TRBJ1-4 TRBV7-2
CASSPTTTQYF TRBJ2-3 TRBV11-2
CASSLATAGVAEAFF TRBJ1-1 TRBV7-8
CASSPTPDLYGYTF TRBJ1-2 TRBV6-1
CASSLAGREDPYEQYF TRBJ2-7 TRBV12-3/TRBV12-4
CASSLLTGGSRNEQFF TRBJ2-1 TRBV28
CASSLGHRDNYGYTF TRBJ1-2 TRBV5-1
CASSLCSGGNYNEQFF TRBJ2-1 TRBV3-1
CASSFNSETQYF TRBJ2-5 TRBV5-6
CASSLSGYNTDTQYF TRBJ2-3 TRBV5-1
CASSLWTEDTGELFF TRBJ2-2 TRBV5-6
CASSLAPPYDRYEQYF TRBJ2-7 TRBV7-2
CASSPASRRLTDTQYF TRBJ2-3 TRBV5-1
CASSLFGTAVNTEAFF TRBJ1-1 TRBV5-6
CASSLGTFRLAGGYNEQFF TRBJ2-1 TRBV5-1
CASSYSRQGNQPQHF TRBJ1-5 TRBV6-5
CAISEFNTEAFF TRBJ1-1 TRBV10-3
CAISPGVARSTDTQYF TRBJ2-3 TRBV10-3
CSASDRVEKLFF TRBJ1-4 TRBV20-1
CSVEDLPGTGNTIYF TRBJ1-3 TRBV29-1
CASSLFGAGSNQPQHF TRBJ1-5 TRBV12-3/TRBV12-4
CASSFPQSSYNSPLHF TRBJ1-6 TRBV12-3/TRBV12-4
CASTRGRGYNEQFF TRBJ2-1 TRBV27
CATSDSLQIPGTLYGYTF TRBJ1-2 TRBV24-1
CASSLRENNEQFF TRBJ2-1 TRBV5-6
CATSRVQVSSYEQYF TRBJ2-7 TRBV15
CASNSDFTQYF TRBJ2-3 TRBV5-5